This is a list of T cell receptor beta chains from one sample in a study of shared T cell receptors in the human thymus. Clones were sequenced by immunoSEQ multiplex PCR, and TCRdb holds only the in-frame ones, with some missing. The profile shows 700,000 or so clones, 70% to 90% of them singletons. These data were also filed under a second study, of human thymus T cells.

The sample was thymocytes. The receptors come from a girl under three years old with a congenital heart defect. Both conserved end residues are part of each CDR3. The order of the fields is J gene, D gene, V gene, clone size, CDR3 DNA, CDR3 protein. A D gene is named only where the DNA matches it firmly. Rows may omit the clone size; those that give it use once, few, many or a size class.

j_gene: TRBJ2-6
d_gene: NA
v_gene: TRBV5-1
abundance: NA
CDR3nt: TGCGCCAGCAGCGATCTCAAACACAGCTCTGGGGCCAACGTCCTGACTTTC
CDR3aa: CASSDLKHSSGANVLTF

j_gene: TRBJ1-6
d_gene: NA
v_gene: TRBV27
abundance: NA
CDR3nt: TGTGCCAGGCAAGATCCACGAGGGTCCTATAATTCACCCCTCCACTTT
CDR3aa: CARQDPRGSYNSPLHF

j_gene: TRBJ1-6
d_gene: TRBD1
v_gene: TRBV19
abundance: once
CDR3nt: TGTGCCAGTAGTTACAGGGGGCCGCGACGTTCACCCCTCCACTTT
CDR3aa: CASSYRGPRRSPLHF

j_gene: TRBJ2-1
d_gene: TRBD2
v_gene: TRBV5-1
abundance: NA
CDR3nt: TGCGCCAGCAGCACCCAGCGGGGCCCAAGCTCCTACAATGAGCAGTTCTTC
CDR3aa: CASSTQRGPSSYNEQFF

j_gene: TRBJ1-5
d_gene: NA
v_gene: TRBV15
abundance: once
CDR3nt: TGTGCCACCACCCCCCGACAGCACAATCAGCCCCAGCATTTT
CDR3aa: CATTPRQHNQPQHF

j_gene: TRBJ1-5
d_gene: NA
v_gene: TRBV6-1
abundance: few
CDR3nt: TGTGCCAGCAGTGAAAAGACAGGAAGACAGAGGAGCAATCAGCCCCAGCATTTT
CDR3aa: CASSEKTGRQRSNQPQHF

j_gene: TRBJ2-2
d_gene: TRBD1
v_gene: TRBV7-4
abundance: NA
CDR3nt: TGTGCCAGCAGCTCACAGAAACAGGGGGCCGGCACCGGGGAGCTGTTTTTT
CDR3aa: CASSSQKQGAGTGELFF

j_gene: TRBJ2-3
d_gene: NA
v_gene: TRBV4-1
abundance: NA
CDR3nt: TGCGCCAGCAGCCAATGGCGCAGGAAGAGCACAGATACGCAGTATTTT
CDR3aa: CASSQWRRKSTDTQYF

j_gene: TRBJ1-2
d_gene: NA
v_gene: TRBV6-4
abundance: NA
CDR3nt: TGTGCCAGCAGTGACCAACTTATAGGGCAGGGGTTGCGTTGGTATGGCTACACCTTC
CDR3aa: CASSDQLIGQGLRWYGYTF

j_gene: TRBJ1-1
d_gene: NA
v_gene: TRBV7-2
abundance: once
CDR3nt: TGTGCCAGCGCCCAGGGGTCGAACACTGAAGCTTTCTTT
CDR3aa: CASAQGSNTEAFF

j_gene: TRBJ2-7
d_gene: NA
v_gene: TRBV4-1
abundance: NA
CDR3nt: TGCGCCAGCAGCCAAGATAGGAGAGGTGGGCAGGGGAATATCCCCTACGAGCAGTACTTC
CDR3aa: CASSQDRRGGQGNIPYEQYF

j_gene: TRBJ2-7
d_gene: TRBD2
v_gene: TRBV7-2
abundance: NA
CDR3nt: TGTGCCAGCAGCTTAAGACTAGCGGGGGTGATCTACGAGCAGTACTTC
CDR3aa: CASSLRLAGVIYEQYF

j_gene: TRBJ2-2
d_gene: NA
v_gene: TRBV4-1
abundance: NA
CDR3nt: TGCGCCAGCAGCTTACGCAAAACCCTAAACACCGGGGAGCTGTTTTTT
CDR3aa: CASSLRKTLNTGELFF

j_gene: TRBJ2-7
d_gene: NA
v_gene: TRBV27
abundance: NA
CDR3nt: TGTGCCAGCAGTCCTGACAGTCGGTACGAGCAGTACTTC
CDR3aa: CASSPDSRYEQYF

j_gene: TRBJ1-4
d_gene: NA
v_gene: TRBV30
abundance: NA
CDR3nt: TGTGCCTGGAGTAGAGTAACTAATGAAAAACTGTTTTTT
CDR3aa: CAWSRVTNEKLFF

j_gene: TRBJ1-2
d_gene: NA
v_gene: TRBV30
abundance: NA
CDR3nt: TGTGCCTGGAGTGTGTCGGGGGATGGCTACACCTTC
CDR3aa: CAWSVSGDGYTF

j_gene: TRBJ1-2
d_gene: NA
v_gene: TRBV2
abundance: NA
CDR3nt: TGTGCCAGCAGTGAAGACGGGGAAGGATCAGCTAACTATGGCTACACCTTC
CDR3aa: CASSEDGEGSANYGYTF

j_gene: TRBJ2-7
d_gene: NA
v_gene: TRBV25-1
abundance: NA
CDR3nt: TGTGCCAGCAGTGCCTTATCGACAATCTCCTACGAGCAGTACTTC
CDR3aa: CASSALSTISYEQYF

j_gene: TRBJ2-7
d_gene: TRBD1
v_gene: TRBV19
abundance: NA
CDR3nt: TGTGCCAGTAGTAGGACAGGGGCCTACGAGCAGTACTTC
CDR3aa: CASSRTGAYEQYF

j_gene: TRBJ1-5
d_gene: NA
v_gene: TRBV5-6
abundance: NA
CDR3nt: TGTGCCAGCAGCCGTCGGGGGGGTCAGCCCCAGCATTTT
CDR3aa: CASSRRGGQPQHF

j_gene: TRBJ2-7
d_gene: TRBD1
v_gene: TRBV25-1
abundance: NA
CDR3nt: TGTGCCAGCATTTCGGACAGGTTCTTCCAGCAGTACTTC
CDR3aa: CASISDRFFQQYF

j_gene: TRBJ2-3
d_gene: NA
v_gene: TRBV9
abundance: once
CDR3nt: TGTGCCAGCAGCGTCTACGGGGAAAATACGCAGTATTTT
CDR3aa: CASSVYGENTQYF

j_gene: TRBJ1-6
d_gene: TRBD1
v_gene: TRBV28
abundance: NA
CDR3nt: TGTGCCAGCAGTGACGACAGGGGGATAAACTATAATTCACCCCTCCACTTT
CDR3aa: CASSDDRGINYNSPLHF

j_gene: TRBJ2-1
d_gene: NA
v_gene: TRBV19
abundance: NA
CDR3nt: TGTGCCAGTAGTATCCCGGACACAAGCTCCTACAATGAGCAGTTCTTC
CDR3aa: CASSIPDTSSYNEQFF

j_gene: TRBJ1-1
d_gene: TRBD1
v_gene: TRBV2
abundance: NA
CDR3nt: TGTGCCAGCAGTGTTAAAAGGGGGCGACGGGACACTGAAGCTTTCTTT
CDR3aa: CASSVKRGRRDTEAFF

j_gene: TRBJ2-3
d_gene: NA
v_gene: TRBV4-1
abundance: NA
CDR3nt: TGCGCCAGCAGCCAAGATCAAGAATTCGGCGGGGGCACAGATACGCAGTATTTT
CDR3aa: CASSQDQEFGGGTDTQYF

j_gene: TRBJ2-7
d_gene: NA
v_gene: TRBV2
abundance: NA
CDR3nt: TGTGCCAGCAGTGTTGGGTTGCGGGGGCCTTTCGGGGAGCAGTACTTC
CDR3aa: CASSVGLRGPFGEQYF

j_gene: TRBJ2-3
d_gene: TRBD1
v_gene: TRBV4-1
abundance: once
CDR3nt: TGCGCCAGCAGCCAACGCAACAGGGGACCTCACACAGATACGCAGTATTTT
CDR3aa: CASSQRNRGPHTDTQYF

j_gene: TRBJ1-1
d_gene: NA
v_gene: TRBV5-1
abundance: once
CDR3nt: TGCGCCAGCAGCTTGGATGGACAGTTGAACACTGAAGCTTTCTTT
CDR3aa: CASSLDGQLNTEAFF

j_gene: TRBJ1-6
d_gene: NA
v_gene: TRBV10-1
abundance: NA
CDR3nt: TGCGCCAGCAGTGAAACAGGGAATTCACCCCTCCACTTT
CDR3aa: CASSETGNSPLHF

j_gene: TRBJ2-3
d_gene: NA
v_gene: TRBV6-4
abundance: NA
CDR3nt: TGTGCCAGCAGTCCGACCGGGGGTGGGGAAGATACGCAGTATTTT
CDR3aa: CASSPTGGGEDTQYF

j_gene: TRBJ2-1
d_gene: TRBD1
v_gene: TRBV6-1
abundance: few
CDR3nt: TGTGCCAGCAGTGAAGGGGGCCGGGACAGGGGATGCAATGAGCAGTTCTTC
CDR3aa: CASSEGGRDRGCNEQFF